This passage covers 8 T cell receptor beta chains from one sample sequenced in a study of blood T cell repertoires in COVID-19. The method was immunoSEQ multiplex PCR; TCRdb's version includes in-frame clones alone and lacks a portion of them. This sample yields fewer than 150,000 clones, of which around four fifths are seen a single time; over 15% belongs to the top ten. Sequenced material: PBMCs or T cells enriched from blood (not recorded which). Receptor source: a man aged 25 to 40 who had recovered from COVID-19.

V is TRBV9 and J is TRBJ1-2; 9 positions match TRBD1. V dropped 3 bases and J dropped 8; count of bases not matched to a gene: 11. Germline CDR1 SGDLS, CDR2 YYNGEE. This CDR3 comprises 15 residues. This CDR3 is CASSAHRTGVSGYTF. In nucleotides, the CDR3 is TGTGCCAGCAGCGCGCACCGGACAGGGGTTAGCGGCTACACCTTC.

This clone occurred once. The rearrangement joins TRBV10-2 to TRBJ1-5; D is undetermined. The CDR3 runs 15 residues. CDR1 WSHSY and CDR2 SAAADI come from the germline V gene. Between the trimmed V and J ends, which lost 4 bases and 0 bases, there was a span of 10 bases. The CDR3 here is CASSVEGFSNQPQHF. CDR3 nucleotide sequence: TGCGCCAGCAGTGTTGAGGGATTTAGCAATCAGCCCCAGCATTTT.

The gene calls are TRBV11-3 and TRBJ1-2, with D perhaps TRBD1 (6 bases). Looked up from germline, CDR1 is SGHNT and CDR2 is YENEEA. The CDR3 is 12 amino acids. V was shortened by 7 bases and J by 8 bases, with 14 bases between the two germline ends. CDR3 sequence (DNA): TGTGCCAGCATCCCACGGGGGGGCGGCTACACCTTC. This codes for CASIPRGGGYTF.

V usage is TRBV19 and J usage is TRBJ2-2; no firm D call. V shed 3 bases and J shed 0 bases, with 11 bases lying between them. In germline, CDR1 is LNHDA, CDR2 SQIVND (reference sequence). The CDR3 length is 16 residues. The CDR3 DNA reads as TGTGCCAGTAGTATTGAGACACCCACGAACACCGGGGAGCTGTTTTTT. Its translation is CASSIETPTNTGELFF.

This clone has a single count. The J gene is TRBJ2-5, the V gene TRBV3-1 (or the pseudogene TRBV3-2), with 11 bases that match TRBD2. Germline CDR1 reads LGHDT; CDR2 reads YNNKEL (reference sequence). The CDR3 length is 16 residues. J was trimmed by 5 bases and V by 0 bases; bases with no gene match: 5. The CDR3 reads CASSQELAGVAETQYF. CDR3 in DNA: TGTGCCAGCAGCCAAGAACTAGCGGGAGTTGCGGAGACCCAGTACTTC.

This clone was counted between two and nine times. The rearrangement uses TRBV18 and TRBJ2-1, with 9 bases matching TRBD2. This CDR3 is 16 amino acids long. Germline V lookup: CDR1 KGHSH, CDR2 LQKENI. J lost 0 bases, V lost 3 bases, and 3 bases had no gene match. CDR3 loop: CASSPLSGSSYNEQFF. The CDR3 DNA reads TGTGCCAGCTCACCCCTTAGCGGGAGCTCCTACAATGAGCAGTTCTTC.

This clone was picked up a small number of times. J is TRBJ2-7 and V is TRBV5-1; D call uncertain. Looked up from germline, CDR1 is SGHRS and CDR2 is YFSETQ. With 0 bases removed from V and 6 bases from J, the gap between germline ends came to 13 bases. CDR3 length: 14 residues. The CDR3 DNA reads TGCGCCAGCAGCTTGGCCGGTGCTTTTCTCGAGCAGTACTTC. Translation: CASSLAGAFLEQYF.

The chain links TRBV3-1 (or the pseudogene TRBV3-2) to TRBJ2-3; the D gene is possibly TRBD2 (5 bases). This CDR3 has 14 amino acids. Germline V CDR1 and CDR2: LGHDT, YNNKEL (reference sequence). V was trimmed by 3 bases and J by 5 bases, leaving 12 bases between them. The CDR3 is CASSHTSVGDTQYF. The CDR3, as DNA: TGTGCCAGCAGCCACACTAGTGTCGGAGATACGCAGTATTTT.